Following are 14 T cell receptor beta chains from one sample sequenced in a study of cytotoxic CD8 clonotypes in ibrutinib-treated CLL listed by TCRdb under 2021. According to the study, the label for this sample's time point signals: eleven to twelve months on ibrutinib. Libraries came from the immunoSEQ multiplex PCR assay. As stored in TCRdb, this immuneACCESS dataset retains in-frame rearrangements with V and J assigned. A fraction of the clones does not appear; measured against another copy, unresolved V genes explain less than half of the discrepancy, and the remainder lacks a known reason. For this sample the table gives under 75,000 clones, of which about three quarters were detected only once. Of the sample, roughly two fifths is held by the ten largest clones. This specimen consisted of PBMCs, obtained after 12 months of ibrutinib treatment. The receptors here all came from a human donor with chronic lymphocytic leukemia.

This clone came up once. The genes are TRBV5-1 and TRBJ2-5, with 11 bases that match TRBD1. CDR1 is SGHRS and CDR2 is YFSETQ in the germline V gene. The CDR3 has 14 amino acids. V lost 6 bases to trimming and J lost 1 base; unmatched junction nucleotides: 2. In DNA form, the CDR3 reads TGCGCCAGCACGGGACAGGGGGTCCAAGAGACCCAGTACTTC. This encodes CASTGQGVQETQYF.

V gene TRBV6-5 combines with J gene TRBJ2-1; D gene ambiguous. V dropped 7 bases and J dropped 0 bases, with 7 bases sitting between them. The CDR3 length is 13 residues. Germline V gene sequence: CDR1 MNHEY, CDR2 SVGAGI. The DNA of the CDR3 is TGTGCCAGCAAACGGAGCTCCTACAATGAGCAGTTCTTC. Protein: CASKRSSYNEQFF.

This clone occurred a few times. This chain joins TRBV7-2 and TRBJ2-7; D not resolved. Trimming removed 5 bases from V and 1 base from J, with 15 bases in between. The CDR3 runs to 15 residues. The germline V gene encodes CDR1 SGHTA and CDR2 FQGNSA. The CDR3 loop is CASSQEASPSYEQYF. In nucleotides, the CDR3 is TGTGCCAGCAGCCAAGAAGCCTCTCCATCCTACGAGCAGTACTTC.

This chain joins TRBV5-1 and TRBJ2-7; 7 positions match TRBD1. Germline V gives CDR1 SGHRS, CDR2 YFSETQ. This CDR3 comprises 17 residues. Trimming at V came to 0 bases and at J to 2 bases, leaving 11 bases not matched to a gene. Here the CDR3 reads CASSLATFDRAPYEQYF. CDR3 coding DNA: TGCGCCAGCAGCTTGGCGACCTTCGACAGGGCCCCCTACGAGCAGTACTTC.

V is TRBV7-3 and J is TRBJ2-2; the D is unclear. Trimming cost V 1 base and J 5 bases, with 8 bases left between them. Germline V CDR1 and CDR2: SGHTA, FQGTGA. The CDR3 extends over 14 amino acids. The CDR3 protein is CASSLKLGTGELFF. The CDR3, as DNA: TGTGCCAGCAGCTTAAAGCTGGGGACCGGGGAGCTGTTTTTT.

The table lists this clone with many counts. The chain employs TRBV10-1 and TRBJ1-5, with D possibly being TRBD1 (5 bases). The V gene lost 4 bases and the J gene lost 4 bases, with 8 bases spanning the gap. Germline assignment: CDR1 WNHNN and CDR2 SYGVQD (reference sequence). The CDR3 length is 13 residues. CDR3 DNA sequence: TGCGCCAGCAGTGCACAGGAAAATCAGCCCCAGCATTTT. The encoded protein is CASSAQENQPQHF.

This clone is a singleton in its sample. V gene TRBV7-2 combines with J gene TRBJ1-5; D is unclear. Germline V lookup: CDR1 SGHTA, CDR2 FQGNSA. The CDR3 runs to 14 residues. The V end lost 5 bases, the J end lost 2 bases, and 10 bases lay between the germline ends. The CDR3 DNA follows: TGTGCCAGCAGCAATCAAGCGGGCAATCAGCCCCAGCATTTT. Amino acid sequence: CASSNQAGNQPQHF.

This clone was seen a few times. This sequence joins TRBV7-9 and TRBJ2-5, with 11 nucleotides matching TRBD2. Looked up from germline, CDR1 is SEHNR and CDR2 is FQNEAQ (reference sequence). V was clipped by 2 bases and J by 5 bases; unmatched bases: 7. The CDR3 covers 16 residues. CDR3 sequence reads: CASSLLAGGPGETQYF. DNA for the CDR3: TGTGCCAGCAGCTTATTAGCGGGAGGGCCGGGGGAGACCCAGTACTTC.

The CDR3 loop reads CASSSAGTGPEKLFF. DNA of the CDR3: TGTGCCAGCAGTTCCGCCGGGACAGGTCCCGAAAAACTGTTTTTT. The chain is built from TRBV27 and TRBJ1-4, with 8 bases aligning to TRBD1. This CDR3 is 15 amino acids long. Germline CDR1 reads MNHEY; CDR2 reads SMNVEV (reference sequence). V lost 4 bases to trimming and J lost 8 bases; unmatched junction nucleotides: 9.

CDR3 sequence (DNA): TGTGCCAGCAGCGTAGACCCTAGCGGGAGGGGCTACAATGAGCAGTTCTTC. Its translation: CASSVDPSGRGYNEQFF. The chain recombines TRBV9 with TRBJ2-1, with 12 bases identical to TRBD2. The ends lost 0 bases at V and 3 bases at J; junction bases unmatched: 4. Germline CDR1 is SGDLS and CDR2 is YYNGEE. CDR3 length equals 17 residues.

This clone was recorded only once. The rearrangement joins TRBV27 to TRBJ2-5, with 12 bases lining up with TRBD2. Germline CDR1 and CDR2: MNHEY and SMNVEV (reference sequence). V lost 3 bases and J lost 5; bases outside the gene matches: 7. CDR3 size: 16 residues. The DNA of the CDR3 is TGTGCCAGCAGTTTGTATTGGACTAGCGGGGCCGAGACCCAGTACTTC. Its translation is CASSLYWTSGAETQYF.

This chain connects TRBV9 to TRBJ2-3; unclear D gene. From germline, CDR1 is SGDLS and CDR2 YYNGEE. CDR3 length: 14 amino acids. The V and J ends lost 2 bases and 2 bases respectively, with 9 bases between them. The CDR3 sequence is CASSVASLTDTQYF. The CDR3 region has the DNA TGTGCCAGCAGCGTTGCCAGTCTCACAGATACGCAGTATTTT.

The chain uses TRBV5-5 and TRBJ1-1, with D possibly matching TRBD1 (5 bases). Germline CDR1 is SGHKS and CDR2 is YYEKEE (reference sequence). The CDR3 spans 12 residues. Between the trimmed V and J ends, which lost 4 bases and 4 bases, there was a span of 8 bases. The CDR3: CASSHDSTEAFF. The CDR3 nucleotides read TGTGCCAGCAGCCACGACAGCACTGAAGCTTTCTTT.

The V and J genes are TRBV30 and TRBJ1-1; the D gene is possibly TRBD1 (5 bases). The CDR3 sequence is 14 residues long. Trimming left V 0 bases short and J 0 bases short, with 8 bases between. Germline V gene data show CDR1 as GTSNPN and CDR2 as SVGIG (reference sequence). CDR3 coding DNA: TGTGCCTGGAGTGTACGGGGGTTGAACACTGAAGCTTTCTTT. Translation: CAWSVRGLNTEAFF.